The table lists the clone carrying this TCR beta chain with a count of one. Its antigen is undetermined. For repertoire sequencing, the TCR beta CDR3 regions were amplified from RNA transcripts. RT-PCR was first run with HTBI primers, then multiplex PCR in a second round. Using its own MiXCR run on the multiplex PCR reads, TCRdb lists one record per CDR3 protein. This table holds 900,000 to 1,200,000 distinct CDR3 sequences, about 36% found once. This record belongs to a study of Graves' ophthalmopathy and Graves' hyperthyroidism. Study overall: Stable hyperthyroid donors showed no ophthalmopathy during 18 months follow-up. Study conclusions and caveats: The authors also found most expanded thyroid clonotypes above 0.001 frequency in blood. Sensitivity reached 70% to 71% and specificity under 85% when the model predicted ophthalmopathy progression.

The CDR3 is 15 residues long. Germline V CDR1 and CDR2: ENHRY, SYGVKD. Trimming removed 5 bases at V and 1 base at J, with 15 bases between. Other autoimmune diseases, uncontrolled infections, pregnancy or lactation excluded patients from enrollment. The sample comprised peripheral blood or thyroid tissue (not recorded which). V usage is TRBV10-3 and J usage is TRBJ2-7, with D tentatively TRBD1 (6 bases). The sequence was obtained from an adult man with Graves' hyperthyroidism. The CDR3 sequence: CAISKTTGSSYEQYF. The CDR3 DNA follows: TGTGCCATCAGTAAAACTACAGGGAGTTCCTACGAGCAGTACTTC.